The 9 T cell receptor beta chains listed next were all sequenced from one sample in a study of T cells in pancreatic ductal adenocarcinoma. Data came from immunoSEQ multiplex PCR; TCRdb stores just in-frame clones and leaves some out. The sample contains some 16,000 clones, roughly 90% of which appear only once. Surgery without prior neoadjuvant therapy was the treatment of the selected pancreatic ductal adenocarcinoma patients. The source material was PBMCs. The source is a human donor with pancreatic ductal adenocarcinoma.

V gene TRBV2 combines with J gene TRBJ2-3, with TRBD1 matching 8 bases. CDR3 length: 15 residues. The trim removed 1 base at V and 4 bases at J, leaving 4 bases unmatched. Per the germline V gene, CDR1 is SNHLY and CDR2 is FYNNEI. The CDR3 loop is CASSEDYRGSDTQYF. CDR3 bases: TGTGCCAGCAGTGAAGATTACAGGGGGTCAGATACGCAGTATTTT.

This clone was observed once. V gene TRBV21-1 combines with J gene TRBJ2-7; TRBD2 is the table's D call and was not checked against the DNA. TRBV21-1 is classified as a pseudogene. The CDR3 loop spans 14 amino acids. This chain's CDR3 is CAIGTLGTLYEQYF. The CDR3 bases are TGTGCCATTGGGACTCTGGGGACCCTATACGAGCAGTACTTC.

The chain combines TRBV6-5 with TRBJ2-1; the D is unclear. Germline V gene lookup returns CDR1 MNHEY and CDR2 SVGAGI. V was trimmed by 2 bases and J by 0 bases, leaving 5 bases between them. The CDR3 covers 14 residues. CDR3 DNA sequence: TGTGCCAGCAGTTACAGGAGCTCCTACAATGAGCAGTTCTTC. It codes for CASSYRSSYNEQFF.

The chain recombines TRBV19 with TRBJ2-3; 7 bases match TRBD2. J lost 0 bases, V lost 5 bases, and 5 bases had no gene match. CDR3 length: 15 amino acids. Germline lookup yields CDR1 LNHDA and CDR2 SQIVND (reference sequence). CDR3 region: CASSSSGESTDTQYF. The DNA for the CDR3 is TGTGCCAGTAGTTCGAGCGGGGAGAGCACAGATACGCAGTATTTT.

J is TRBJ2-1 and V is TRBV11-3; no firm D call. The CDR3 has 14 amino acids. The V end lost 1 base, the J end lost 5 bases, and 9 bases lay between the germline ends. The germline gives CDR1 SGHNT, CDR2 YENEEA. This CDR3 is CASSLGLRDNEQFF. The CDR3 DNA reads TGTGCCAGCAGCTTAGGGCTTCGGGACAATGAGCAGTTCTTC.

The chain recombines TRBV29-1 with TRBJ2-1; TRBD2 agrees at 7 bases. Looked up from germline, CDR1 is SQVTM and CDR2 is ANQGSEA. The ends lost 5 bases at V and 0 bases at J; junction bases unmatched: 7. The CDR3 spans 15 residues. The chain's CDR3 is CSVLRPGGSYNEQFF. Written as DNA, the CDR3 is TGCAGCGTTCTCCGCCCGGGGGGCTCCTACAATGAGCAGTTCTTC.

The chain carries TRBV7-2 and TRBJ1-4; weak D call: TRBD1 (6 bases). Trimming took 6 bases from V and 6 from J, leaving 14 bases between them. CDR1 and CDR2 from the germline V gene are SGHTA and FQGNSA. The CDR3 has 14 amino acids. CDR3 sequence reads: CASSRQASHEKLFF. In DNA form, the CDR3 reads TGTGCCAGCAGTCGACAGGCCTCACATGAAAAACTGTTTTTT.

J is TRBJ1-1 and V is TRBV28; 10 nucleotides align to TRBD1. The CDR3 is 16 amino acids. Germline assignment: CDR1 MDHEN and CDR2 SYDVKM. The V segment lost 3 bases and the J segment 1 base; nucleotides outside the gene matches: 5. CDR3 residues: CASSLRQGAGNTEAFF. For the CDR3, the DNA is TGTGCCAGCAGTTTGCGACAGGGGGCCGGGAACACTGAAGCTTTCTTT.

The chain combines TRBV27 with TRBJ1-1; tentatively, D is TRBD1 (6 bases). CDR1 and CDR2 (germline): MNHEY, SMNVEV (reference sequence). The CDR3 extends over 13 amino acids. Trimming stripped 6 bases from V and 6 bases from J, with 14 bases between. The CDR3 loop reads CASSVGGVAEAFF. CDR3 bases: TGTGCCAGCAGCGTAGGGGGGGTCGCTGAAGCTTTCTTT.